The present T cell receptor beta chain was sequenced within a study of T cell changes during pregnancy in multiple sclerosis. Trimming left V 3 bases short and J 4 bases short, with 10 bases between. There are 13 residues in the CDR3. Germline-derived CDR1 and CDR2 are MDHEN and SYDVKM. Assay used: immunoSEQ multiplex PCR; TCRdb lists only in-frame clones, some missing. The sample contains some 69,000 clones, about nine tenths of which appear only once. Sample: peripheral blood, taken in the second trimester of pregnancy. The chain recombines TRBV28 with TRBJ2-7; D is possibly TRBD1 (5 bases). This clonotype was obtained from a female donor in good health, enrolled as a control in a pregnancy study. Written as DNA, the CDR3 is TGTGCCAGCAGTTTTAGGGGTTTTTACGAGCAGTACTTC. The encoded protein is CASSFRGFYEQYF.